Only one count was recorded for the clone carrying this T cell receptor (beta chain). Libraries were prepared by immunoSEQ multiplex PCR; TCRdb keeps only in-frame clonotypes and omits some of them. The sample consists of 13,000 to 15,000 clones, 70% to 80% of them appearing once. The data stem from a study of OX40 agonist ivuxolimab in advanced cancers. The overall study: Enrollees could have had prior anti-PD-1, anti-PD-L1 or anti-CTLA-4 therapy, which about 40% had received.

The CDR3 runs to 15 residues. Looked up from germline, CDR1 is SGDLS and CDR2 is YYNGEE. V lost 0 bases and J lost 3; bases outside the gene matches: 3. The rearrangement uses TRBV9 and TRBJ2-1; 7 bases are shared with TRBD1. This specimen consisted of CD4+ or CD8+ T cells sorted from blood, obtained in a trial of the OX40 agonist ivuxolimab. This receptor was obtained from an adult with an advanced solid tumor such as melanoma, head and neck, liver or kidney cancer. The CDR3 region is CASSVDGTVYNEQFF. CDR3 sequence (DNA): TGTGCCAGCAGCGTAGACGGGACAGTCTACAATGAGCAGTTCTTC.